This T cell receptor (beta chain) was identified during a study of control samples from healthy donors and cancer patients (dated by TCRdb to about 2020). Preparation of the library involved the immunoSEQ multiplex PCR assay. Held by TCRdb, this immuneACCESS table contains in-frame sequences only and omits some clones. Under half of the omission traces to an unresolved V gene where checked; the cause of the rest is unknown. The sample has some 130,000 clones on record, roughly 89% of them singletons. The ten largest clones take up 4.5% to 7% of the sample. Notes on this clone: The antigen this receptor binds is unknown. No much larger clonotype is one base removed from it; base qualities were not supplied.

The germline V gene specifies MNHEY as CDR1 and SVGAGI as CDR2. V loses 5 bases of germline sequence and J loses 4 bases, and the interval between the two ends is 14 bases. Including the terminal cysteine and phenylalanine, the CDR3 comprises 14 residues. Here the CDR3 DNA is all that survives: 42 bases in frame from base 1. The TCR comes from a man aged 18 to 30 in good health. Sequenced material: blood. The chain is assembled from TRBV6-5 and TRBJ1-1; the D gene is not confidently resolved. The CDR3 region reads CASSRHTRGTEAFF. The bases read TGTGCCAGCAGTAGACACACCCGAGGCACTGAAGCTTTCTTT.